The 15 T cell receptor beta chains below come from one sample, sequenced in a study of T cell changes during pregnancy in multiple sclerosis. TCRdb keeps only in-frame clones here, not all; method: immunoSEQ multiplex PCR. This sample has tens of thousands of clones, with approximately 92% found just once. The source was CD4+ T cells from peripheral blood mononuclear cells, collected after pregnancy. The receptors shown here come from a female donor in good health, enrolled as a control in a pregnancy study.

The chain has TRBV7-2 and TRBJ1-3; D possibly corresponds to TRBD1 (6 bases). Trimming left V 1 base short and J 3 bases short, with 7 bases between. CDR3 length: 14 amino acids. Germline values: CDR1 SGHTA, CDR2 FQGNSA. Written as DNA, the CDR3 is TGTGCCAGCAGCTTAGGGACAGTTGGAAACACCATATATTTT. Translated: CASSLGTVGNTIYF.

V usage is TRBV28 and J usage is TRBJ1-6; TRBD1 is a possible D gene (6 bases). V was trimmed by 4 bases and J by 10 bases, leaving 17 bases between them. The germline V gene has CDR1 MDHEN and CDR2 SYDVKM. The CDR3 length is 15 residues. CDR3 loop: CASSSGTKWSSPLHF. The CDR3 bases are TGTGCCAGCAGTTCCGGGACAAAGTGGAGCTCACCCCTCCACTTT. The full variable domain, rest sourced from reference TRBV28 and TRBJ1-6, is DVKVTQSSRYLVKRTGEKVFLECVQDMDHENMFWYRQDPGLGLRLIYFSYDVKMKEKGDIPEGYSVSREKKERFSLILESASTNQTSMYLCASSSGTKWSSPLHFGNGTRLTVT.

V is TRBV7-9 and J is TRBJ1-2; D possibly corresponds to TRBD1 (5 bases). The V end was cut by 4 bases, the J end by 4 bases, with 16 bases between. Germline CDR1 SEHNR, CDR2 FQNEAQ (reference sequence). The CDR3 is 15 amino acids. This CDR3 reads CASSSPSQARYGYTF. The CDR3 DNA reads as TGTGCCAGCAGCTCCCCCTCACAGGCCCGCTATGGCTACACCTTC.

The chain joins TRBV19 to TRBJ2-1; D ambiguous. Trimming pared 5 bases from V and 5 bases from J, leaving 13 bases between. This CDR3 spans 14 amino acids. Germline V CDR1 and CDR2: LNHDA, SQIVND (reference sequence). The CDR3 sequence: CASSLSARNNEQFF. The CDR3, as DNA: TGTGCCAGTAGTTTAAGCGCCCGGAACAATGAGCAGTTCTTC.

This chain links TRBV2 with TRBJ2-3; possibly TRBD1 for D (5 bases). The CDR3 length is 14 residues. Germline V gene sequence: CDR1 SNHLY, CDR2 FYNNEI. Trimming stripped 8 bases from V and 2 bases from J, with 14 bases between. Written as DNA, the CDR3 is TGTGCCAGCTCCATGTTCAGGGCCACAGATACGCAGTATTTT. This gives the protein CASSMFRATDTQYF.

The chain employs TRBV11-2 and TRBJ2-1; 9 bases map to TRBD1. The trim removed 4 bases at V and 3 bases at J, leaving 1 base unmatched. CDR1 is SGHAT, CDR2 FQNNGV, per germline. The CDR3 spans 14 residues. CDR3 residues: CASSSDRGYNEQFF. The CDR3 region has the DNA TGTGCCAGCAGCTCGGACAGGGGCTACAATGAGCAGTTCTTC.

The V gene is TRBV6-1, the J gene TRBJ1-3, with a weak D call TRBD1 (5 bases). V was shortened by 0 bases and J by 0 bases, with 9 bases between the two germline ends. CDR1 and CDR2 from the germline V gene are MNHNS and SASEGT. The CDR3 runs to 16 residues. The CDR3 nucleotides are TGTGCCAGCAGTGAAGCGCGGGGCATCTCTGGAAACACCATATATTTT. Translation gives CASSEARGISGNTIYF.

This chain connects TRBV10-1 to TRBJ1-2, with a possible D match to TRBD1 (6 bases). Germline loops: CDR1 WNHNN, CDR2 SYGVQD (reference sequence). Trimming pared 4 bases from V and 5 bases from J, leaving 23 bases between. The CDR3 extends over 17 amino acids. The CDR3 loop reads CASSVNRAALRLYGYTF. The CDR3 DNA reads TGCGCCAGCAGTGTCAACAGGGCGGCCCTTAGGCTGTATGGCTACACCTTC.

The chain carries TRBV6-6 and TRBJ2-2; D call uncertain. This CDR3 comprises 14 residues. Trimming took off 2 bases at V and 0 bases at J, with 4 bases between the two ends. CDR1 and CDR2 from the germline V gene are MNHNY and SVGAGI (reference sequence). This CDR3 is CASSYGPNTGELFF. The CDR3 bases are TGTGCCAGCAGTTACGGCCCGAACACCGGGGAGCTGTTTTTT.

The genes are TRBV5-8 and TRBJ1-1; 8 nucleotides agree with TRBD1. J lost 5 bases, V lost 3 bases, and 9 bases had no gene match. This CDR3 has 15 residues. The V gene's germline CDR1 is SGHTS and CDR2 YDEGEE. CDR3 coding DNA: TGTGCCAGCAGCTCCACCCGACAGGGGTGGACTGAAGCTTTCTTT. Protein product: CASSSTRQGWTEAFF.

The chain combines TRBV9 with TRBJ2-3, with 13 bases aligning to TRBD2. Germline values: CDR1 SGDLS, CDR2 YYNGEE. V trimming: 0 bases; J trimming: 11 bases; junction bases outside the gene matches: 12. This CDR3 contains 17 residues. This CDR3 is CASSVGGLAGAQLEQYF. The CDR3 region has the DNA TGTGCCAGCAGCGTAGGTGGACTAGCGGGGGCCCAATTGGAGCAGTATTTT.

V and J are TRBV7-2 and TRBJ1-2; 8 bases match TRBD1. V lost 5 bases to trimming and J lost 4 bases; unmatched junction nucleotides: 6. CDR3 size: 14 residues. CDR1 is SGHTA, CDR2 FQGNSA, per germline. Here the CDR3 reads CASSPPGTGYGYTF. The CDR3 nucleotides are TGTGCCAGCAGCCCGCCCGGGACAGGCTATGGCTACACCTTC.

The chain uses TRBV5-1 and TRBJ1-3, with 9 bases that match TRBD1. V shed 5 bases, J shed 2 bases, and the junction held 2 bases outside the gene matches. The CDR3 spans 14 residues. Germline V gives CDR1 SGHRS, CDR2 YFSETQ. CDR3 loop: CASRRTGAGNTIYF. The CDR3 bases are TGCGCCAGCAGAAGGACAGGGGCTGGAAACACCATATATTTT.

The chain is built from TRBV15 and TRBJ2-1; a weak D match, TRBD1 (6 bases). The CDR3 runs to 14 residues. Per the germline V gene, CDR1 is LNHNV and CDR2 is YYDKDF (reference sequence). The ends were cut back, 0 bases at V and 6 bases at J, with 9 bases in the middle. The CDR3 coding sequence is TGTGCCACCAGCAGAGATCTAGGGGGCAATGAGCAGTTCTTC. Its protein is CATSRDLGGNEQFF. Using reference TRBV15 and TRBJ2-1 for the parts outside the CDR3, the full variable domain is DAMVIQNPRYQVTQFGKPVTLSCSQTLNHNVMYWYQQKSSQAPKLLFHYYDKDFNNEADTPDNFQSRRPNTSFCFLDIRSPGLGDTAMYLCATSRDLGGNEQFFGPGTRLTVL.

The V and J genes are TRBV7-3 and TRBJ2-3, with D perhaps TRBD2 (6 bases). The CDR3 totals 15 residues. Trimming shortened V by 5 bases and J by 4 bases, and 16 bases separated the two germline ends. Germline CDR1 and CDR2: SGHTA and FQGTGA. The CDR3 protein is CASSPGTRRADTQYF. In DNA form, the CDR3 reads TGTGCCAGCAGCCCTGGGACGCGGAGGGCAGATACGCAGTATTTT.